Each of the 16 T cell receptor beta chains below was sequenced from the same sample in a study of Ad26.COV2.S vaccination and SARS-CoV-2 variants. Sequenced by immunoSEQ multiplex PCR; TCRdb stores in-frame clones only, minus some. This sample carries a few hundred thousand clones, about nine tenths of them seen once, and the ten largest clones take more than 3%. Treatment reported: some 19 received Ad26.COV2.S at low or high dose, single or two shots; roughly 5 received placebo; per-sample allocation not given. Following the first vaccine or placebo injection, samples were taken on day 63. The sequencing here drew on peripheral blood, taken in a trial of Ad26.COV2.S vaccine versus placebo. These receptors came from a person between 18 and 65 years old who received the Ad26.COV2.S COVID-19 vaccine or a placebo.

The CDR3 is CASSYWGQGGRSGANVLTF. The CDR3 nucleotides read TGTGCCAGCAGTTACTGGGGACAGGGGGGACGCTCTGGGGCCAACGTCCTGACTTTC. V is TRBV6-2 or TRBV6-3 and J is TRBJ2-6, with 11 bases fitting TRBD1. This CDR3 has 19 residues. CDR1 MNHEY and CDR2 SVGEGT come from the germline V gene. Unmatched junction bases numbered 5, after V lost 1 base and J lost 0 bases.

A few counts support this clone. This chain connects TRBV6-5 to TRBJ2-2; D may be TRBD2 (5 bases). V was cut by 8 bases and J by 4 bases, with 8 bases left in between. The CDR3 runs 12 residues. The V gene's germline CDR1 is MNHEY and CDR2 SVGAGI. The CDR3, as DNA: TGTGCCAGCGAGGGAGCCACCGGGGAGCTGTTTTTT. This codes for CASEGATGELFF.

The J gene is TRBJ1-6, the V gene TRBV6-6; D is uncertain. The CDR3 is 14 amino acids. V lost 2 bases, J lost 0 bases, and 2 bases lay in between. The germline V gene has CDR1 MNHNY and CDR2 SVGAGI (reference sequence). CDR3 bases: TGTGCCAGCAGTTACAGCTCCTATAATTCACCCCTCCACTTT. As protein: CASSYSSYNSPLHF.

The chain couples TRBV5-4 to TRBJ2-1, with 7 bases fitting TRBD1. This CDR3 spans 14 amino acids. Germline V gene sequence: CDR1 SGHNT, CDR2 YYREEE (reference sequence). Trimming cost V 4 bases and J 8 bases; bases outside gene matches: 9. The CDR3 is CASSERQGVYEQFF. DNA of the CDR3: TGTGCCAGCAGCGAACGTCAGGGGGTCTATGAGCAGTTCTTC. Drawing the rest from reference TRBV5-4 and TRBJ2-1, the complete variable domain is ETGVTQSPTHLIKTRGQQVTLRCSSQSGHNTVSWYQQALGQGPQFIFQYYREEENGRGNFPPRFSGLQFPNYSSELNVNALELDDSALYLCASSERQGVYEQFFGPGTRLTVL.

The chain has TRBV20-1 and TRBJ1-1, with 9 bases fitting TRBD1. The J segment lost 10 bases and the V segment lost 3 bases, leaving 3 bases of the junction unmatched. CDR1 is DFQATT, CDR2 SNEGSKA, per germline (reference sequence). The CDR3 extends over 11 amino acids. The CDR3 region has the DNA TGCAGTGCTAGCCAGACAGGGGGAGCTTTCTTT. It is translated as CSASQTGGAFF.

The chain carries TRBV7-9 and TRBJ1-4; TRBD1 aligns across 8 bases. V was pared by 3 bases and J by 4 bases, with 4 bases of the junction left unmatched. The germline CDR1 and CDR2 sequences are SEHNR and FQNEAQ (reference sequence). The CDR3 sequence is 15 residues long. The CDR3 here is CASSFQGAGNEKLFF. CDR3 nucleotide sequence: TGTGCCAGCAGCTTCCAGGGGGCTGGTAATGAAAAACTGTTTTTT.

The chain employs TRBV9 and TRBJ2-7, with D possibly being TRBD1 (6 bases). V lost 4 bases to trimming and J lost 3 bases, with 11 bases between them. The CDR3 has 13 residues. The germline V gene encodes CDR1 SGDLS and CDR2 YYNGEE. The CDR3 sequence: CASSPGDRYEQYF. The CDR3 nucleotides are TGTGCCAGCAGCCCAGGGGACCGCTACGAGCAGTACTTC.

This clone appeared a single time. The chain uses TRBV9 and TRBJ1-2, with D possibly being TRBD1 (5 bases). The V gene lost 0 bases and the J gene lost 6 bases, with 6 bases spanning the gap. CDR1 SGDLS and CDR2 YYNGEE come from the germline V gene. The CDR3 has 12 residues. CDR3 in amino acids: CASSVGGNGYTF. The CDR3 nucleotides read TGTGCCAGCAGCGTAGGGGGGAATGGCTACACCTTC.

The rearrangement joins TRBV5-4 to TRBJ1-1; D is possibly TRBD1 (5 bases). The V gene's germline CDR1 is SGHNT and CDR2 YYREEE (reference sequence). This CDR3 spans 15 amino acids. CDR3 sequence reads: CVHHNIVPGETEAFF. As DNA, the CDR3 is TGTGTACACCACAATATCGTCCCGGGGGAGACTGAAGCTTTCTTT.

V usage is TRBV4-1 and J usage is TRBJ2-1; 7 bases match TRBD1. This CDR3 contains 15 residues. Germline lookup yields CDR1 MGHRA and CDR2 YSYEKL. V shed 7 bases and J 7 bases; nucleotides not matched to a gene: 13. The CDR3: CASNLPGQRPNEQFF. The CDR3 DNA is TGCGCCAGCAACCTGCCGGGACAGCGCCCAAATGAGCAGTTCTTC.

This chain links TRBV3-1 (or the pseudogene TRBV3-2) with TRBJ2-3, with TRBD2 identical over 12 bases. The CDR3 consists of 18 residues. Germline V gene sequence: CDR1 LGHDT, CDR2 YNNKEL (reference sequence). V trimming: 7 bases; J trimming: 2 bases; junction bases outside the gene matches: 13. CDR3: CASTRGRTSGDNTDTQYF. The CDR3 coding sequence is TGTGCCAGCACCAGGGGCCGGACTAGCGGGGACAACACAGATACGCAGTATTTT.

The gene calls are TRBV27 and TRBJ1-2; 7 nucleotides line up with TRBD1. CDR1 is MNHEY, CDR2 SMNVEV, per germline (reference sequence). The CDR3 runs 14 residues. With 7 bases clipped from V and 8 bases from J, the junction kept 13 bases outside the gene matches. CDR3 DNA: TGTGCCAGCACCACTGCAAGGGGGCCCAGGGGCTACACCTTC. Translated: CASTTARGPRGYTF.

CDR3 bases: TGTGCCATCAAGTCCGGGCAGGGCATCTACGAGCAGTACTTC. It specifies CAIKSGQGIYEQYF. The chain is built from TRBV10-3 and TRBJ2-7; tentative D call: TRBD1 (5 bases). This CDR3 region has 14 residues. Looked up from germline, CDR1 is ENHRY and CDR2 is SYGVKD. Trimming cost V 7 bases and J 3 bases, with 16 bases left between them.

The chain couples TRBV5-1 to TRBJ2-7; TRBD2 agrees at 9 bases. The V gene end was trimmed by 7 bases and the J gene end by 1 base; junction bases not matched to a gene: 3. This CDR3 is 13 amino acids long. Germline-derived CDR1 and CDR2 are SGHRS and YFSETQ. CDR3 DNA: TGCGCCAGCCGGGGACTAGCTTCCTACGAGCAGTACTTC. Amino acid sequence: CASRGLASYEQYF.

This chain connects TRBV5-6 to TRBJ2-1; D possibly corresponds to TRBD2 (5 bases). V lost 4 bases and J lost 8, with 13 bases in between. The CDR3 runs to 13 residues. The germline CDR1 and CDR2 sequences are SGHDT and YYEEEE. This CDR3 reads CASSPDFGDEQFF. The CDR3 DNA is TGTGCCAGCAGCCCGGACTTTGGCGATGAGCAGTTCTTC.

This chain joins TRBV3-1 (or the pseudogene TRBV3-2) and TRBJ2-4; D is undetermined. V lost 0 bases and J lost 1, with 16 bases in between. This CDR3 contains 18 residues. The germline gives CDR1 LGHDT, CDR2 YNNKEL (reference sequence). CDR3 region: CASSQDLGPTAAKNIQYF. As DNA, the CDR3 is TGTGCCAGCAGCCAAGATCTGGGCCCCACCGCCGCCAAAAACATTCAGTACTTC.